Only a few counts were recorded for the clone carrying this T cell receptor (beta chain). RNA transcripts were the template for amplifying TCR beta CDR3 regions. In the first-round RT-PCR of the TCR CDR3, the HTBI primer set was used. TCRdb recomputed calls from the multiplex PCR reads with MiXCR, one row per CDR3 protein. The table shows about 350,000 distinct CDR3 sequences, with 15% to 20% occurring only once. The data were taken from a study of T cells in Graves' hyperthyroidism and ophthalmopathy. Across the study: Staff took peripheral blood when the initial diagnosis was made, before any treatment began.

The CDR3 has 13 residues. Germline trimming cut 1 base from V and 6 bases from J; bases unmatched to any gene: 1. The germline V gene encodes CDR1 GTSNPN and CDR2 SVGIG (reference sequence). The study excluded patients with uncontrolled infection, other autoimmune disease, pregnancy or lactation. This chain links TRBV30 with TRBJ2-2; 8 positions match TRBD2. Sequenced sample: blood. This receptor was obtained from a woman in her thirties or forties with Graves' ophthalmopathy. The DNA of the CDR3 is TGTGCCTGGAGTGGACTAGCGCCCGGGGAGCTGTTTTTT. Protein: CAWSGLAPGELFF.